This T cell receptor beta chain was obtained from a study of blood T cell repertoires in COVID-19. The wider study: COVID-19 samples, acute and convalescent, were from the United States, Italy and Spain. From T cells, B-cell-depleted T cells, or PBMCs came the material, which was cDNA or gDNA.

Germline CDR1 SGHAT, CDR2 FQNNGV. The CDR3 covers 16 residues. The V gene end was trimmed by 2 bases and the J gene end by 5 bases; junction bases not matched to a gene: 8. Original handling: Amplification of reference gene primers was used by the study to estimate nucleated cell counts. Only in-frame clones appear in the TCRdb table, and some are missing; sequencing was by immunoSEQ multiplex PCR. The V and J calls and clone size come from that table; D and trimming were worked out from the DNA. The sample has roughly 200,000 clones; 86% are singletons. The clonotype was recovered from a woman aged 25 to 45 with active or convalescent COVID-19. Sequences were obtained from peripheral blood. The rearrangement links TRBV11-2 to TRBJ1-1, with 10 bases fitting TRBD1. CDR3 coding DNA: TGTGCCAGCAGCTTACCCGGGACAGGGGTTGGGACTGAAGCTTTCTTT. It encodes CASSLPGTGVGTEAFF.